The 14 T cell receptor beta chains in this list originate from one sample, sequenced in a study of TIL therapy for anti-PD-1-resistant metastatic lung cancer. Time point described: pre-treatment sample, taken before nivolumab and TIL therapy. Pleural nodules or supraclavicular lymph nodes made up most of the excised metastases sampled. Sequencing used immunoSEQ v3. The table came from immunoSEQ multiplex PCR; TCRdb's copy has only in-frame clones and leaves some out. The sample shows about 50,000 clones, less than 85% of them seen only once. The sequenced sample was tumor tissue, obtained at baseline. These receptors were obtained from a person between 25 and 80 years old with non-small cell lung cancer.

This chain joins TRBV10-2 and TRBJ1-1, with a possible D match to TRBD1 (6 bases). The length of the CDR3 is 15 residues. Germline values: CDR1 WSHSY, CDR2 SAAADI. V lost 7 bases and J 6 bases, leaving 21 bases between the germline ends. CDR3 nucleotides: TGCGCCAGCACCAGACAGGTGGGCAATGGTGCTGAAGCTTTCTTT. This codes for CASTRQVGNGAEAFF.

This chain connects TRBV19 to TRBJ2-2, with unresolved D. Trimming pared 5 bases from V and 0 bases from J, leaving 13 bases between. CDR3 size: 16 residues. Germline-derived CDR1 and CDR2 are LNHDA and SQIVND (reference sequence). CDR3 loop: CASSLFGGTNTGELFF. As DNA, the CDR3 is TGTGCCAGTAGTCTTTTCGGCGGTACGAACACCGGGGAGCTGTTTTTT.

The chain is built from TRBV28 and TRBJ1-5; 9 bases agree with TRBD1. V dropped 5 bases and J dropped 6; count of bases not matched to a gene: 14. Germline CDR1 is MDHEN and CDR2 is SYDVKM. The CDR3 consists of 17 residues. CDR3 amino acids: CASSPYRGTGKGQPQHF. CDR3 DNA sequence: TGTGCCAGCAGTCCTTATAGGGGGACAGGGAAAGGTCAGCCCCAGCATTTT.

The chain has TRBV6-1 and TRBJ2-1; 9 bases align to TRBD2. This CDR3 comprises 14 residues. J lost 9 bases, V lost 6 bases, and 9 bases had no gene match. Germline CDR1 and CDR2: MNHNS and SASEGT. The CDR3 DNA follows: TGTGCCAGCAGCCAACCGGGACTAGCTTTTGAGCAGTTCTTC. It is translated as CASSQPGLAFEQFF.

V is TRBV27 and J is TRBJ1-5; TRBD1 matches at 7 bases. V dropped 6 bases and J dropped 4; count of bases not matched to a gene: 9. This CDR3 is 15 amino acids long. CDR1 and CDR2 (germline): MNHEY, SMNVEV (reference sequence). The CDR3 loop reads CASRRRQGENQPQHF. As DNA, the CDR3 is TGTGCCAGCAGGAGAAGACAGGGTGAGAATCAGCCCCAGCATTTT.

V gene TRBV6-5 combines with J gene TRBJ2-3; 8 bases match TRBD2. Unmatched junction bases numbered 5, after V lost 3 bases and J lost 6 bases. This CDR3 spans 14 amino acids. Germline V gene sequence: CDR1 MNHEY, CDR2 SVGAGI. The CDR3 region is CASSYRLARDTQYF. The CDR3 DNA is TGTGCCAGCAGTTATAGACTAGCGAGGGATACGCAGTATTTT.

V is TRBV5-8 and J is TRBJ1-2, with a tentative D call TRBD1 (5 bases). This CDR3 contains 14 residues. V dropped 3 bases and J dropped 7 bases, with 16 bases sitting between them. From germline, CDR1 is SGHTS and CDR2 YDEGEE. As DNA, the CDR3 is TGTGCCAGCAGCTCGCCGGGACCGCGTCTTGGCTACACCTTC. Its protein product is CASSSPGPRLGYTF.

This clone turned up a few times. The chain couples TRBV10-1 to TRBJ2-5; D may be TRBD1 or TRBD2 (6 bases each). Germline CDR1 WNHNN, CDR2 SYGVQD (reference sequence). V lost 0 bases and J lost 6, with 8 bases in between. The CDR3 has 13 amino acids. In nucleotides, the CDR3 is TGCGCCAGCAGTGAGTCAGGGGGGCAGACCCAGTACTTC. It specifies CASSESGGQTQYF.

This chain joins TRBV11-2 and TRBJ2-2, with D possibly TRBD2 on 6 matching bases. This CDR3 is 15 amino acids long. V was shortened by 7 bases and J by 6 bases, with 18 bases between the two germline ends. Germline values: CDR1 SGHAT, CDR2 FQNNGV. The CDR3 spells CASTREGGHAGELFF. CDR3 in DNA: TGTGCCAGCACCCGAGAGGGAGGTCATGCCGGGGAGCTGTTTTTT.

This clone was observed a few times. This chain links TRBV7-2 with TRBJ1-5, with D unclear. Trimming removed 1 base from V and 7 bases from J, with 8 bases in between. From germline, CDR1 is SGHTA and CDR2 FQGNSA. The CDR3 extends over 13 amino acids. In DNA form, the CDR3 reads TGTGCCAGCAGCTTAGGGCCGGAACAGCCCCAGCATTTT. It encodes CASSLGPEQPQHF.

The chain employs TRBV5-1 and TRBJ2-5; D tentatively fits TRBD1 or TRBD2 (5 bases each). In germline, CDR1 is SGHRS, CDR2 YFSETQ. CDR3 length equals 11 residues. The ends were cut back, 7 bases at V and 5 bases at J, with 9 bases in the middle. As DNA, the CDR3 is TGCGCCAGCCGAGAGGGGGAGACCCAGTACTTC. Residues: CASREGETQYF.

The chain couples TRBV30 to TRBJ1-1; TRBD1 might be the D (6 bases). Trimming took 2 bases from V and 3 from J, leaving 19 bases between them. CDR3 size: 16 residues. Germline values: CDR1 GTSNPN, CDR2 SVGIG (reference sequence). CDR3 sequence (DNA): TGTGCCTGGAGTAACAGGGACTCTCTCGGGGACACTGAAGCTTTCTTT. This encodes CAWSNRDSLGDTEAFF.

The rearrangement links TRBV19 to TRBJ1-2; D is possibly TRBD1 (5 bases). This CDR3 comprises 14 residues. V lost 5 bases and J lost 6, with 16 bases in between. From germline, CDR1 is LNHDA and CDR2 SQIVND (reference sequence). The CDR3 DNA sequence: TGTGCCAGTAGTCCCCTAAGCGGGGCGGATGGCTACACCTTC. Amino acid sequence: CASSPLSGADGYTF.

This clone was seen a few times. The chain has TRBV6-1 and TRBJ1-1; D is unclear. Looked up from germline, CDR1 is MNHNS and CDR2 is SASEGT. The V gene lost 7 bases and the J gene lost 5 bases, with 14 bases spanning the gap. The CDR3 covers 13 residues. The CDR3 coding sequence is TGTGCCAGCACCCTGACGCAACAGACTGAAGCTTTCTTT. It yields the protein CASTLTQQTEAFF.